These T cell receptor beta chains were read from a single sample in a study of control samples from healthy donors and cancer patients. Sequencing used immunoSEQ multiplex PCR; TCRdb keeps in-frame clones, though not all of them. There are approximately 97,000 clones in the sample; 80% to 95% occur only once, and 3% lies in the top ten. Sequencing was performed on blood. These receptors were collected from a human donor in good health. The donor label of this sample is uncertain. CDR3s include the opening cysteine and the closing phenylalanine or tryptophan.

TRBV3-1/TRBV3-2 CASSRTENNQPQHF
TRBV5-1 CASSLVFGSEAFF
TRBV29-1 CSGIMGVEAFF
TRBV10-2 CASMDRGRGIRNTIYF
TRBV18 CASSPNSGNTIYF
TRBV3-1/TRBV3-2 CASSQDGYSYNSPLHF
TRBV6-6 CASSYVSSSTDTQYF
TRBV19 CASRGQGTGELFF
TRBV4-3 CASSQDRAGWSTGELFF
TRBV12-1 CASSFPTSGSTDTQYF
TRBV6-2/TRBV6-3 CASSQPGQGYEQYF
TRBV27 CASSRGQEINEKLFF
TRBV2 CASSPGGIGTEAFF
TRBV18 CASSLSTGRGYTF
TRBV5-1 CASSRGQGPPDTQYF
TRBV20-1 CSASLITDTQYF
TRBV3-1/TRBV3-2 CASSQSRVGYTF